A selection of T cell receptor beta chains follows, all from one sample in a study of fetal regulatory T cell absence and autoimmunity. The data were produced by immunoSEQ multiplex PCR, yet TCRdb's version contains in-frame clones alone and is incomplete. The data hold 95,000 or so clones, with approximately 75% observed a single time. The specimen sequenced was pancreas tissue. The source of these receptors is a male donor with IPEX syndrome. The CDR3 runs from the conserved cysteine through the conserved F or W. The order of the fields is D gene, clone size, J gene, V gene, CDR3 DNA, CDR3 protein. D genes are given only for firm matches. The size entry is marked missing in some rows and otherwise reads once, few, many or a size class.

D: TRBD2; size: NA; J: TRBJ2-1; V: TRBV7-8; DNA: TGTGCCAGCAGCCCGGGACTAGCGGCAACCTACAATGAGCAGTTCTTC; CDR3: CASSPGLAATYNEQFF
D: TRBD2; size: NA; J: TRBJ2-1; V: TRBV5-4; DNA: TGTGCCAGCAGTCCCACGACTAGCGGGGGTCATGAGCAGTTCTTC; CDR3: CASSPTTSGGHEQFF
D: TRBD1; size: NA; J: TRBJ1-2; V: TRBV19; DNA: TGTGCCAGTACCGCCAGGGGACAGGGGTATGGCTACACCTTC; CDR3: CASTARGQGYGYTF
D: NA; size: NA; J: TRBJ1-1; V: TRBV6-5; DNA: TGTGCCAGCAAGTTGGAAGGATTGAACACTGAAGCTTTCTTT; CDR3: CASKLEGLNTEAFF
D: NA; size: NA; J: TRBJ2-3; V: TRBV27; DNA: TGTGCCAGCAGCCCGGACAGAGGAGATACGCAGTATTTT; CDR3: CASSPDRGDTQYF
D: NA; size: medium-sized; J: TRBJ2-6; V: TRBV7-9; DNA: TGTGCCAGCAGCCCCCGGAGGTCTGGGGCCAACGTCCTGACTTTC; CDR3: CASSPRRSGANVLTF
D: TRBD2; size: NA; J: TRBJ2-1; V: TRBV19; DNA: TGTGCCAGTAGTATGAGATTAGCGGGGGCCCCCTACAATGAGCAGTTCTTC; CDR3: CASSMRLAGAPYNEQFF
D: TRBD1; size: NA; J: TRBJ1-6; V: TRBV10-3; DNA: TGTGCCATCAGTGGGGGACAGGGGGCCTATAATTCACCCCTCCACTTT; CDR3: CAISGGQGAYNSPLHF
D: NA; size: few; J: TRBJ1-2; V: TRBV5-5; DNA: TGTGCCAGCAGCTTGGACAACTATGGCTACACCTTC; CDR3: CASSLDNYGYTF
D: NA; size: NA; J: TRBJ1-3; V: TRBV6-1; DNA: TGTGCCACCACCTATCGTTCTGGAAACACCATATATTTT; CDR3: CATTYRSGNTIYF
D: NA; size: once; J: TRBJ2-7; V: TRBV7-2; DNA: TGTGCCAGCAGCTTAGCGATAGGGCCTGCCTACGAGCAGTACTTC; CDR3: CASSLAIGPAYEQYF
D: NA; size: NA; J: TRBJ1-5; V: TRBV7-8; DNA: TGTGCCAGCAGCTTACAGGAAAATCAGCCCCAGCATTTT; CDR3: CASSLQENQPQHF
D: NA; size: NA; J: TRBJ2-7; V: TRBV12-5; DNA: TGTGCTAGTGGCCCCGGGTCCCTCTCCTACGAGCAGTACTTC; CDR3: CASGPGSLSYEQYF
D: NA; size: NA; J: TRBJ2-1; V: TRBV27; DNA: TGTGCCAGCAGGAAACAGGACCAAAACAATGAGCAGTTCTTC; CDR3: CASRKQDQNNEQFF
D: TRBD1; size: NA; J: TRBJ2-3; V: TRBV10-3; DNA: TGTGCCATAGCAACAGGGGGCCGCACAGATACGCAGTATTTT; CDR3: CAIATGGRTDTQYF
D: NA; size: NA; J: TRBJ1-2; V: TRBV7-2; DNA: TGTGCCAGCAGCTTAGCGAGTACCTATGGCTACACCTTC; CDR3: CASSLASTYGYTF
D: TRBD2; size: NA; J: TRBJ2-7; V: TRBV30; DNA: TGTGCCTGGAGTGTCCCTAGGGCGGGGGGGGACGAGCAGTACTTC; CDR3: CAWSVPRAGGDEQYF
D: NA; size: NA; J: TRBJ2-3; V: TRBV4-1; DNA: TGCGCCAGCAGCCAAGTGAACGGTATCACAGATACGCAGTATTTT; CDR3: CASSQVNGITDTQYF
D: NA; size: NA; J: TRBJ1-1; V: TRBV7-9; DNA: TGTGCCAGCAGCTGGGACTCCTTGAACACTGAAGCTTTCTTT; CDR3: CASSWDSLNTEAFF
D: NA; size: few; J: TRBJ2-5; V: TRBV20-1; DNA: TGCAGTGCTAGACAGGGGGAGACCCAGTACTTC; CDR3: CSARQGETQYF
D: NA; size: few; J: TRBJ2-7; V: TRBV7-2; DNA: TGTGCCAGCAGCTTAGAGGTTAGAGGGGGGGCAGGATACGAGCAGTACTTC; CDR3: CASSLEVRGGAGYEQYF
D: NA; size: few; J: TRBJ2-2; V: TRBV6-5; DNA: TGTGCCAGCGCCGTGTCCGGGGAGCTGTTTTTT; CDR3: CASAVSGELFF
D: TRBD1; size: NA; J: TRBJ2-7; V: TRBV10-3; DNA: TGTGCCATCAGTGATGGGGATGGGGGGGGACAGGGCCACGAGCAGTACTTC; CDR3: CAISDGDGGGQGHEQYF
D: NA; size: NA; J: TRBJ2-3; V: TRBV4-2; DNA: TGTGCCAGCAGCCTGCAGACAGGAGTCACAGATACGCAGTATTTT; CDR3: CASSLQTGVTDTQYF
D: NA; size: NA; J: TRBJ2-2; V: TRBV9; DNA: TGTGCCAGCAGCACCTCCGCGGTTACCACCGGGGAGCTGTTTTTT; CDR3: CASSTSAVTTGELFF
D: NA; size: NA; J: TRBJ2-2; V: TRBV6-5; DNA: TGTGCCAGCCAGTCCCCCACCGGGGAGCTGTTTTTT; CDR3: CASQSPTGELFF
D: NA; size: NA; J: TRBJ2-3; V: TRBV13; DNA: TGTGCCAGCAGCCACGGGAGAGGCACAGATACGCAGTATTTT; CDR3: CASSHGRGTDTQYF
D: TRBD1; size: NA; J: TRBJ1-5; V: TRBV5-4; DNA: TGTGCCAGCAGGCAGGGACAGGAGATCAATCAGCCCCAGCATTTT; CDR3: CASRQGQEINQPQHF
D: NA; size: few; J: TRBJ2-6; V: TRBV27; DNA: TGTGCCAGCAGTTTGTGGACCGGGGCCAACGTCCTGACTTTC; CDR3: CASSLWTGANVLTF
D: NA; size: NA; J: TRBJ1-3; V: TRBV18; DNA: TGTGCCAGCTCTCTCGTAGGACAGAGCTCTGGAAACACCATATATTTT; CDR3: CASSLVGQSSGNTIYF
D: TRBD1; size: NA; J: TRBJ2-3; V: TRBV29-1; DNA: TGCAGCGTTTATCACAGGGGTGGAAGTCGTGGCACAGATACGCAGTATTTT; CDR3: CSVYHRGGSRGTDTQYF
D: TRBD2; size: NA; J: TRBJ2-3; V: TRBV5-1; DNA: TGCGCCAGCAGCCCGGGAGGGAGAGATACGCAGTATTTT; CDR3: CASSPGGRDTQYF
D: NA; size: NA; J: TRBJ2-7; V: TRBV30; DNA: TGTGCCTGGAGTCGGGGAAACCAGGGGTACGAGCAGTACTTC; CDR3: CAWSRGNQGYEQYF
D: NA; size: NA; J: TRBJ1-1; V: TRBV7-2; DNA: TGTGCCAGCAGCTTAGCTCCAAGGTGGGGGAACACTGAAGCTTTCTTT; CDR3: CASSLAPRWGNTEAFF
D: NA; size: NA; J: TRBJ1-1; V: TRBV14; DNA: TGTGCCAGCAGCCAAGACGGGCCTGGCGGGGCGCAATTAAACACTGAAGCTTTCTTT; CDR3: CASSQDGPGGAQLNTEAFF
D: TRBD1; size: NA; J: TRBJ1-4; V: TRBV16; DNA: TGTGCCAGCAGCCAATCGGGACAGGGCGAAAAACTGTTTTTT; CDR3: CASSQSGQGEKLFF
D: NA; size: few; J: TRBJ2-7; V: TRBV18; DNA: TGTGCCAGCTCACCAACAGGGAGGTACGAGCAGTACTTC; CDR3: CASSPTGRYEQYF
D: TRBD1; size: NA; J: TRBJ2-6; V: TRBV5-4; DNA: TGTGCCAGCAGCCTAGACAGGGCTTCCGGGGCCAACGTCCTGACTTTC; CDR3: CASSLDRASGANVLTF
D: NA; size: NA; J: TRBJ2-1; V: TRBV12-5; DNA: TGTGCTAGTAGAAAAACGACAGAGCCCAATGAGCAGTTCTTC; CDR3: CASRKTTEPNEQFF
D: NA; size: NA; J: TRBJ2-7; V: TRBV6-5; DNA: TGTGCCACCTCGGGTACTTCCTACGAGCAGTACTTC; CDR3: CATSGTSYEQYF
D: NA; size: NA; J: TRBJ2-3; V: TRBV7-6; DNA: TGTGCCAGCAGCTTATCCGACGACGGCTTCACAGATACGCAGTATTTT; CDR3: CASSLSDDGFTDTQYF
D: TRBD2; size: once; J: TRBJ2-1; V: TRBV6-5; DNA: TGTGCCAGCAGTCGACTAGCGGGAGGGAAGCATGAGCAGTTCTTC; CDR3: CASSRLAGGKHEQFF
D: NA; size: NA; J: TRBJ2-7; V: TRBV25-1; DNA: TGTGCCAGCAGTGAATCCCGGGGGACCTCAAAATCCTACGAGCAGTACTTC; CDR3: CASSESRGTSKSYEQYF
D: NA; size: NA; J: TRBJ2-2; V: TRBV9; DNA: TGTGCCAGCAGCCCCGGGAACACCGGGGAGCTGTTTTTT; CDR3: CASSPGNTGELFF
D: TRBD2; size: NA; J: TRBJ2-5; V: TRBV9; DNA: TGTGCCAGCAGCGTAGTCGGACTAGCGAACCAAGAGACCCAGTACTTC; CDR3: CASSVVGLANQETQYF
D: NA; size: few; J: TRBJ2-7; V: TRBV5-5; DNA: TGTGCCAGCAGCTTGGGGGACAACTCCTACGAGCAGTACTTC; CDR3: CASSLGDNSYEQYF
D: TRBD1; size: NA; J: TRBJ1-1; V: TRBV9; DNA: TGTGCCAGCAGCTCCCCCGGGACAGGGAACACTGAAGCTTTCTTT; CDR3: CASSSPGTGNTEAFF
D: NA; size: NA; J: TRBJ1-3; V: TRBV4-2; DNA: TGTGCCAGCAGCCTCCTAAGGGATTCCATCTCTGGAAACACCATATATTTT; CDR3: CASSLLRDSISGNTIYF
D: NA; size: NA; J: TRBJ1-1; V: TRBV5-1; DNA: TGCGCCAGCAGCTTGCTTAAGGCCACCTTAGAAGGCACTGAAGCTTTCTTT; CDR3: CASSLLKATLEGTEAFF
D: TRBD1; size: NA; J: TRBJ1-5; V: TRBV7-9; DNA: TGTGCCAGCAGCCAGGGGGGACAGGGAGATCAGCCCCAGCATTTT; CDR3: CASSQGGQGDQPQHF
D: NA; size: NA; J: TRBJ2-3; V: TRBV19; DNA: TGTGCCAGTAGTAGGGACAGCACAGATACGCAGTATTTT; CDR3: CASSRDSTDTQYF
D: NA; size: NA; J: TRBJ2-1; V: TRBV6-5; DNA: TGTGCCAGCAGTTACTCTCTGGCTAGAAGATACAATGAGCAGTTCTTC; CDR3: CASSYSLARRYNEQFF
D: NA; size: NA; J: TRBJ1-2; V: TRBV30; DNA: TGTGCCTGGAGTGACAATAACTATGGCTACACCTTC; CDR3: CAWSDNNYGYTF
D: NA; size: NA; J: TRBJ1-2; V: TRBV4-3; DNA: TGCGCCAGCAGTTGGTGGGCCTGGGTACGTGGTGGCTACACCTTC; CDR3: CASSWWAWVRGGYTF